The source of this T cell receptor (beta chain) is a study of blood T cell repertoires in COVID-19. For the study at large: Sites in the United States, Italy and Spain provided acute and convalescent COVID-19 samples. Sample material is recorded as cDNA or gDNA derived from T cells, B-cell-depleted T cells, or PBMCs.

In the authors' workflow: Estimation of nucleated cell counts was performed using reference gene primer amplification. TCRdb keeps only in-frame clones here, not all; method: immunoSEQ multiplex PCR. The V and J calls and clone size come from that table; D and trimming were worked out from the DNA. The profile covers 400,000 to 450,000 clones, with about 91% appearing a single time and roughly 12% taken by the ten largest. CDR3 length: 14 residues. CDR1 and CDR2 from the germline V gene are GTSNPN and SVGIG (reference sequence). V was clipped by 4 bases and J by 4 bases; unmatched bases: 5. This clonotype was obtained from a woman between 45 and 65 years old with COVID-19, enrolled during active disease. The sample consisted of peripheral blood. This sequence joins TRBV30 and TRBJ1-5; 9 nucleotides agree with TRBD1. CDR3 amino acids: CAWTSGTGNQPQHF. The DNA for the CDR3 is TGTGCCTGGACCTCCGGGACAGGGAATCAGCCCCAGCATTTT.